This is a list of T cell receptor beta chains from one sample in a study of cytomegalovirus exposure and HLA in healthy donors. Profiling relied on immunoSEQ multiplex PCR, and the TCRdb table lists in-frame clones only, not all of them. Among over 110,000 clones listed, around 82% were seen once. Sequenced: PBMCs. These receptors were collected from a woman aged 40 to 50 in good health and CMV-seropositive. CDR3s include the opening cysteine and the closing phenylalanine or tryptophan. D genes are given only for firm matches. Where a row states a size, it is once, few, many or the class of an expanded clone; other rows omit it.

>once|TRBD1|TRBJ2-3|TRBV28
TGTGCCAGCAGTCTTGGTGGACAGGGGGGGTATACGCAGTATTTT
CASSLGGQGGYTQYF
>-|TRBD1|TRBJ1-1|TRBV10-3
TGTGCCATCAGCCCCGGGACAGGCAACACTGAAGCTTTCTTT
CAISPGTGNTEAFF
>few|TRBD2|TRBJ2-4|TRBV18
TGTGCCAGCTCCCATGGGACTAGCGGAACCAAAAACATTCAGTACTTC
CASSHGTSGTKNIQYF
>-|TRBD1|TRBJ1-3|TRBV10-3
TGTGCCATCCATCCGGGACAGGGGAGAAACACCATATATTTT
CAIHPGQGRNTIYF
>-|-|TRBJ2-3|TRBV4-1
TGCGCCAGCAGTAGAGATACGCAGTATTTT
CASSRDTQYF
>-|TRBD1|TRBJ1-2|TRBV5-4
TGTGCCAGCAGCACCCGGGACAGCTATGGCTACACCTTC
CASSTRDSYGYTF
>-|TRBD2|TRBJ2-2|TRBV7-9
TGTGCCAGCAGCTTAGTGACTAGCGGGAGGGACACCGGGGAGCTGTTTTTT
CASSLVTSGRDTGELFF
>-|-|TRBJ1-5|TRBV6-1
TGTGCCAGCAGGCTATCTGGGGCTATGTCTCAGCCCCAGCATTTT
CASRLSGAMSQPQHF
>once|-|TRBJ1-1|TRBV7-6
TGTGCCAGCAGCTTACAGGTGAACACTGAAGCTTTCTTT
CASSLQVNTEAFF
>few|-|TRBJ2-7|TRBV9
TGTGCCAGCAGCGTTGACTCATACTCCTACGAGCAGTACTTC
CASSVDSYSYEQYF
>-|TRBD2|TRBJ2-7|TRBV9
TGTGCCAGCAGCCCTAGCGGGAGCTCCTACGAGCAGTACTTC
CASSPSGSSYEQYF
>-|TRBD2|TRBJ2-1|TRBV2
TGTGCCAGCAGACTAGCGGGAGGGCCGCATGAGCAGTTCTTC
CASRLAGGPHEQFF
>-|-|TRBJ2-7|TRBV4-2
TGTGCCAGCAGCCAAGCTAGAGAGCTAGCCGCGCGCGAGCAGTACTTC
CASSQARELAAREQYF
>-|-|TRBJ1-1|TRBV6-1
TGTGCCAGCAACCCCCACAGGGTTCCGAACACTGAAGCTTTCTTT
CASNPHRVPNTEAFF
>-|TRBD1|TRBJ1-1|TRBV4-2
TGTGCCAGCAGCCAAGATGGGGACAGGGCGGGCACTGAAGCTTTCTTT
CASSQDGDRAGTEAFF
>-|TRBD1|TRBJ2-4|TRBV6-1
TGTGCCAGCAGCGCTACAGGGGGCGGGGACATTCAGTACTTC
CASSATGGGDIQYF
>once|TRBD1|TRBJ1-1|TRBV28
TGTGCCAGCAGTTCCGACAGGGGTGAAGCTTTCTTT
CASSSDRGEAFF
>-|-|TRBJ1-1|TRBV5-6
TGTGCCAGCAGCGCGGACAGAGAGAACACTGAAGCTTTCTTT
CASSADRENTEAFF
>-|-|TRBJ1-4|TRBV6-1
TGTGCCAGCAGTGAAGTCAGCGCAACTAATGAAAAACTGTTTTTT
CASSEVSATNEKLFF
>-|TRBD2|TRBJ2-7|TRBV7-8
TGTGCCAGCAGCTTAGCTTGGGGGGGAGGGAATGAGCAGTACTTC
CASSLAWGGGNEQYF
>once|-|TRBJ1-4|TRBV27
TGTGCCAGCAGTGGGCTGGCAACTAATGAAAAACTGTTTTTT
CASSGLATNEKLFF
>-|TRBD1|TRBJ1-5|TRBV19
TGTGCCAGTAGTCCCCGACAGGGGGTCCTGAATCAGCCCCAGCATTTT
CASSPRQGVLNQPQHF
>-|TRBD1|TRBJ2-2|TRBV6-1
TGTGCCAGCAGTCCCGGGACAGCGAACACCGGGGAGCTGTTTTTT
CASSPGTANTGELFF
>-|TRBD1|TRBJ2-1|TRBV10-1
TGCGCCAGCAGTCAACGTGCAGGGGGCGGTTACAATGAGCAGTTCTTC
CASSQRAGGGYNEQFF
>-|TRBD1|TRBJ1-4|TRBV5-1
TGCGCCAGCAGCGCCGGACAGGGTGGTAATGAAAAACTGTTTTTT
CASSAGQGGNEKLFF
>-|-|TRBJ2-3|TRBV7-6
TGTGCCAGCAGCCCCGAGGGTGACACAGATACGCAGTATTTT
CASSPEGDTDTQYF
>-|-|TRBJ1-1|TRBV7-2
TGTGCCAGCAGCCAGAGTGGACGGGGGAACACTGAAGCTTTCTTT
CASSQSGRGNTEAFF
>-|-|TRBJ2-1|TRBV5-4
TGTGCCAGCATGCTCCAGGAGGGTTCCTACAATGAGCAGTTCTTC
CASMLQEGSYNEQFF
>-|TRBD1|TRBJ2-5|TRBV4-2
TGTGCCAGCAGCCAAGATCCGACAGGGGGGAGAGAGACCCAGTACTTC
CASSQDPTGGRETQYF
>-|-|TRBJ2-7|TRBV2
TGTGCCAGCAGTTACTACTACGAGCAGTACTTC
CASSYYYEQYF
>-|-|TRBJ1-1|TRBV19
TGTGCCAGTAGTATGCGTGTGAACACTGAAGCTTTCTTT
CASSMRVNTEAFF
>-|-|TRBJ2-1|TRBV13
TGTGCCAGCAGCTCCCAGGACTATTCCTACAATGAGCAGTTCTTC
CASSSQDYSYNEQFF
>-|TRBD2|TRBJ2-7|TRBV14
TGTGCCAGCAGCCCCGGACTAGCGGGATCCTACGAGCAGTACTTC
CASSPGLAGSYEQYF
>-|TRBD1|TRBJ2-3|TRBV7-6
TGTGCCAGCAGCCGAGGGACAGGGCGGCCAGATACGCAGTATTTT
CASSRGTGRPDTQYF
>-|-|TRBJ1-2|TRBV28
TGTGCCAGCTTCCACCTCGGTGGCTACACCTTC
CASFHLGGYTF
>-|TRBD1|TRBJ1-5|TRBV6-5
TGTGCCAGCAGTGCCGGGACAGAAGGCGGTCAGCCCCAGCATTTT
CASSAGTEGGQPQHF
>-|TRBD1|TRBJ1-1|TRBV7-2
TGTGCCAGCAGCTCCCGACAGGGGCCCACTGAAGCTTTCTTT
CASSSRQGPTEAFF
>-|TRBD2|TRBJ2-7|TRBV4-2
TGTGCCAGCAGCGCCCGGGAGGGGGGCGTTAAGTACGAGCAGTACTTC
CASSAREGGVKYEQYF
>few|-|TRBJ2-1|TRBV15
TGTGCCACCAGCAGAGATCTGTATAGCGGAGGGGGGGGGTTCTTC
CATSRDLYSGGGGFF
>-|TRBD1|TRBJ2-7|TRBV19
TGTGCCAGTAGTCCAGGACAGGCCTACGAGCAGTACTTC
CASSPGQAYEQYF
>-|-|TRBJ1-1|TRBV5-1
TGCGCCAGCAGCTTGGATGGCACGGGGTTTCCTGAAGCTTTCTTT
CASSLDGTGFPEAFF
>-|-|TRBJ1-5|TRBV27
TGTGCCAGCAGTTTTGAGGGCGGGTACAATCAGCCCCAGCATTTT
CASSFEGGYNQPQHF
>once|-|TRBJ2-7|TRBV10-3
TGTGCCATCAGACGCGAACGGAGCTCCTACGAGCAGTACTTC
CAIRRERSSYEQYF
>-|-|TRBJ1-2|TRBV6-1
TGTGCCAGCTTAAATCAGGGTAGATATGGCTACACCTTC
CASLNQGRYGYTF
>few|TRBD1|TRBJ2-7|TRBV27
TGTGCCAGCAGTTCGCAACACAGGGGGCCTTCCTACGAGCAGTACTTC
CASSSQHRGPSYEQYF
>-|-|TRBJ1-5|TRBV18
TGTGCCAGCTCACCCGCAGGACTAAATCAGCCCCAGCATTTT
CASSPAGLNQPQHF
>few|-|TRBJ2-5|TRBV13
TGTGCCAGCAGCCAAAGCCTACCCGGGGGTAAAGAGACCCAGTACTTC
CASSQSLPGGKETQYF
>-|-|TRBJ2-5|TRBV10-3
TGTGCCATCAGAGAGACAGATCGGCAAGAGACCCAGTACTTC
CAIRETDRQETQYF
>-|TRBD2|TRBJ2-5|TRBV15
TGTGCCACCAGCAGAGATGTTAGGTCCACGGTAGGACTAGCGGGAGGAGAGACCCAGTACTTC
CATSRDVRSTVGLAGGETQYF
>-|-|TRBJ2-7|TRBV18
TGTGCCAGCTCACCCGCGACTAGTGGGTACGAGCAGTACTTC
CASSPATSGYEQYF
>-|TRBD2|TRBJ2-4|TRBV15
TGTGCCACCAGCAGACCACGGACTAGCGGGAAGAACATTCAGTACTTC
CATSRPRTSGKNIQYF
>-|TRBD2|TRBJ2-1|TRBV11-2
TGTGCCAGCAGCTTAAGGCTAGCGGGGCTCAATGAGCAGTTCTTC
CASSLRLAGLNEQFF
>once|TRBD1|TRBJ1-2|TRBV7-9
TGTTCCAGCAGCTTCGACAGGGGGTGGTATGGCTACACCTTC
CSSSFDRGWYGYTF
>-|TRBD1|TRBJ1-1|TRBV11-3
TGTGCCAGCAGCTTAACAGGGGGTGTGAACACTGAAGCTTTCTTT
CASSLTGGVNTEAFF
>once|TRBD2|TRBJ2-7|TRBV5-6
TGTGCCAGCAGCTTGGCCTGGGGGGAGGGCCTAGAGGCCGAGCAGTACTTC
CASSLAWGEGLEAEQYF
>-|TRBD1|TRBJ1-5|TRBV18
TGTGCCAGCACAAGCCGGGACAGGGGCAATCAGCCCCAGCATTTT
CASTSRDRGNQPQHF